These T cell receptor beta chains were read from a single sample in a study of CD8 T cells in ankylosing spondylitis. TCRdb passed the 5' RACE reads through MiXCR, listing each CDR3 protein once. Of 100,000 to 150,000 distinct CDR3 sequences in the sample, around 8.5% were seen once. The sample consisted of blood, either unsorted or a sorted T cell fraction (not recorded which). The receptors here all came from a male donor with ankylosing spondylitis or in good health (not recorded which). CDR3s leave out the opening cysteine and the closing phenylalanine or tryptophan.

CDR3aa: SAMQGSQAKETQY; v_gene: TRBV20-1; j_gene: TRBJ2-5
CDR3aa: ASGVDTQY; v_gene: TRBV12-3/TRBV12-4; j_gene: TRBJ2-3
CDR3aa: ASSLVFVARETQY; v_gene: TRBV7-2; j_gene: TRBJ2-5
CDR3aa: ASSQGSGFPYEQY; v_gene: TRBV3-1; j_gene: TRBJ2-7
CDR3aa: ASSYVAGPYEQY; v_gene: TRBV6-5; j_gene: TRBJ2-7
CDR3aa: SARDISINQPQH; v_gene: TRBV20-1; j_gene: TRBJ1-5
CDR3aa: SAPTGWSTEAF; v_gene: TRBV20-1; j_gene: TRBJ1-1
CDR3aa: ASSFTQGQGEDGYT; v_gene: TRBV12-3/TRBV12-4; j_gene: TRBJ1-2
CDR3aa: ASKQGYSPLH; v_gene: TRBV12-3/TRBV12-4; j_gene: TRBJ1-6
CDR3aa: AISESTALPYNEQF; v_gene: TRBV10-3; j_gene: TRBJ2-1
CDR3aa: ASSLGWGMQQETQY; v_gene: TRBV7-2; j_gene: TRBJ2-5
CDR3aa: ASSQSLAADTQY; v_gene: TRBV27; j_gene: TRBJ2-3
CDR3aa: ASSPSSGRETQY; v_gene: TRBV7-3; j_gene: TRBJ2-5
CDR3aa: SVEPSRVDPRVRETQY; v_gene: TRBV29-1; j_gene: TRBJ2-5
CDR3aa: ASRDRGQVNTEAF; v_gene: TRBV6-1; j_gene: TRBJ1-1
CDR3aa: SAATSDWTDTQY; v_gene: TRBV20-1; j_gene: TRBJ2-3
CDR3aa: ASSGGRGATITDTQY; v_gene: TRBV5-1; j_gene: TRBJ2-3
CDR3aa: SALAGGWTGELF; v_gene: TRBV20-1; j_gene: TRBJ2-2
CDR3aa: ASSLEDRRSGQY; v_gene: TRBV11-2; j_gene: TRBJ2-7
CDR3aa: SVRGGRVSYNEQF; v_gene: TRBV29-1; j_gene: TRBJ2-1
CDR3aa: ASSVGAISYEQY; v_gene: TRBV2; j_gene: TRBJ2-7
CDR3aa: SVTPGTGIETQY; v_gene: TRBV29-1; j_gene: TRBJ2-5
CDR3aa: SARDFRTGRSYNSPLH; v_gene: TRBV20-1; j_gene: TRBJ1-6
CDR3aa: SARAPGQGARGYT; v_gene: TRBV20-1; j_gene: TRBJ1-2
CDR3aa: ASSPSGRGGDTQY; v_gene: TRBV28; j_gene: TRBJ2-3
CDR3aa: ASSYSRGRTGELF; v_gene: TRBV6-5; j_gene: TRBJ2-2
CDR3aa: ASRTPGGAYNEQF; v_gene: TRBV12-3/TRBV12-4; j_gene: TRBJ2-1
CDR3aa: AASDPSLKKSGTGVSETQY; v_gene: TRBV24-1; j_gene: TRBJ2-5
CDR3aa: AIQGAGETQY; v_gene: TRBV28; j_gene: TRBJ2-5
CDR3aa: ASWDVSNTGELF; v_gene: TRBV5-1; j_gene: TRBJ2-2
CDR3aa: ASSAGLQPQH; v_gene: TRBV7-6; j_gene: TRBJ1-5
CDR3aa: SARQEGFYNEQF; v_gene: TRBV20-1; j_gene: TRBJ2-1
CDR3aa: ASINPGQGVNEQF; v_gene: TRBV28; j_gene: TRBJ2-1
CDR3aa: ATSDLPIGGRADTQY; v_gene: TRBV24-1; j_gene: TRBJ2-3
CDR3aa: SASRQDQETQY; v_gene: TRBV20-1; j_gene: TRBJ2-5
CDR3aa: SARRLAGFDTQY; v_gene: TRBV20-1; j_gene: TRBJ2-3
CDR3aa: ASSITAAWAYEQY; v_gene: TRBV19; j_gene: TRBJ2-7
CDR3aa: SVVGNTGELF; v_gene: TRBV29-1; j_gene: TRBJ2-2
CDR3aa: ASSPVGGVVRNEQF; v_gene: TRBV12-3/TRBV12-4; j_gene: TRBJ2-1
CDR3aa: ASSPRQANTEAF; v_gene: TRBV6-2/TRBV6-3; j_gene: TRBJ1-1
CDR3aa: SASAVLWGSSYNEQF; v_gene: TRBV20-1; j_gene: TRBJ2-1
CDR3aa: ASSGYRGRTDTQY; v_gene: TRBV2; j_gene: TRBJ2-3
CDR3aa: ASSRGGELEQY; v_gene: TRBV5-1; j_gene: TRBJ2-7
CDR3aa: ASSLRDEQY; v_gene: TRBV13; j_gene: TRBJ2-7
CDR3aa: ASSLEGFSEQF; v_gene: TRBV12-3/TRBV12-4; j_gene: TRBJ2-1
CDR3aa: SVDRPRGGGT; v_gene: TRBV29-1; j_gene: TRBJ1-2
CDR3aa: SAREGHKYNEQF; v_gene: TRBV20-1; j_gene: TRBJ2-1
CDR3aa: ASSLEDRANQPQH; v_gene: TRBV12-3/TRBV12-4; j_gene: TRBJ1-5
CDR3aa: SALSGVGEQY; v_gene: TRBV20-1; j_gene: TRBJ2-7
CDR3aa: ASSQDGTRAYEQY; v_gene: TRBV4-3; j_gene: TRBJ2-7
CDR3aa: ASSTPAGGPVFQETQY; v_gene: TRBV11-2; j_gene: TRBJ2-5
CDR3aa: ASTPSGGLIKANVLT; v_gene: TRBV28; j_gene: TRBJ2-6
CDR3aa: ASSKNPPSILSYEQY; v_gene: TRBV21-1; j_gene: TRBJ2-7
CDR3aa: ASSPPGVGNTIY; v_gene: TRBV11-2; j_gene: TRBJ1-3
CDR3aa: ASSYSQGGLGQPQH; v_gene: TRBV7-8; j_gene: TRBJ1-5
CDR3aa: ASSLVADSYEQY; v_gene: TRBV12-3/TRBV12-4; j_gene: TRBJ2-7
CDR3aa: ASSLGVSSTDTQY; v_gene: TRBV7-3; j_gene: TRBJ2-3
CDR3aa: ASSLGTSGRYGNEQF; v_gene: TRBV7-2; j_gene: TRBJ2-1
CDR3aa: SARVVEGSEQY; v_gene: TRBV20-1; j_gene: TRBJ2-7
CDR3aa: ASSQVGGLGNSPLH; v_gene: TRBV3-1; j_gene: TRBJ1-6